Presented here are 21 T cell receptor beta chains from one specimen sequenced in a study of tumor-infiltrating lymphocytes in primary liver carcinoma. The input was 500 ng total RNA; TCR beta cDNA was made from it with a constant-region primer. Three nested multiplex PCR rounds, a slightly modified ARM-PCR, produced the libraries for TCR beta. The two initial PCR rounds, nine to eleven cycles each, used TRBV1-TRBV30 forward and C-beta reverse primers. From the multiplex PCR reads, TCRdb called clonotypes with MiXCR, one entry per CDR3 protein. This table has 200,000 or so distinct CDR3 sequences, almost 65% appearing once. It was unsorted whole blood that yielded blood RNA, and germline DNA was also extracted. The material sequenced was peripheral blood. The receptors stem from a woman aged 60-75 years with primary liver carcinoma and hepatitis B virus infection.

About this clonotype itself: It is likely a read error, because the conserved phenylalanine at the end of the CDR3 is missing. V gene TRBV11-2 combines with J gene TRBJ2-7; the D gene is possibly TRBD1 (5 bases). The germline gives CDR1 SGHAT, CDR2 FQNNGV. The CDR3 is made up of 12 amino acids. The CDR3 loop reads CVSSFNSQGQYI. The DNA for the CDR3 is TGTGTCAGCAGCTTCAATTCCCAGGGGCAGTACATC.

As DNA, the CDR3 is TGTGCCAGCAGTCTAGAGGAACATACCTCCTACGAGCAGTACTTC. This codes for CASSLEEHTSYEQYF. This chain joins TRBV12-3 or TRBV12-4 and TRBJ2-7; D gene uncertain. The length of the CDR3 is 15 residues. V lost 5 bases and J lost 0, with 14 bases in between.

J is TRBJ2-7 and V is TRBV11-2, with 7 bases that match TRBD2. The CDR3 is 16 residues long. Losses at the gene ends were 5 bases for V and 6 bases for J; bases not matched to a gene: 16. CDR1 is SGHAT, CDR2 FQNNGV, per germline. The CDR3 loop reads CASSPLCGRASAEQYF. The CDR3 region has the DNA TGTGCCAGCAGCCCCTTGTGTGGGAGGGCCTCCGCCGAGCAGTACTTC.

Concerning this clonotype itself: This may be a read error: a much more frequent sequence differs by one nucleotide. The J gene is TRBJ2-5, the V gene TRBV7-2; D possibly corresponds to TRBD2 (5 bases). Trimming took 0 bases from V and 5 from J, leaving 7 bases between them. This CDR3 has 13 amino acids. CDR1 and CDR2 from the germline V gene are SGHTA and FQGNSA. The DNA of the CDR3 is TGTGCCAGCAGCTTAGCGCGAGGGGAGACCCAGTACTTC. Protein sequence: CASSLARGETQYF.

Concerning this clonotype: Sequence at one end of the junction differs from germline and may be a read error. The V gene is TRBV6-2 or TRBV6-3, the J gene TRBJ2-2; TRBD2 matches 7 bases. Per the germline V gene, CDR1 is MNHEY and CDR2 is SVGEGT. The CDR3 has 15 amino acids. This CDR3 is CAGSYAGANTGELFF. CDR3 sequence (DNA): TGTGCCGGCAGTTACGCGGGGGCGAACACCGGGGAGCTGTTTTTT.

This clonotype was picked up a small number of times. This chain links TRBV4-1 with TRBJ2-2; weak D call: TRBD2 (5 bases). CDR3 length: 16 residues. V shed 1 base and J shed 1 base, with 10 bases lying between them. Germline V lookup: CDR1 MGHRA, CDR2 YSYEKL. CDR3 coding DNA: TGCGCCAGCAGCCAAGTTGGTCGGGGGAACACCGGGGAGCTGTTTTTT. Amino acid sequence: CASSQVGRGNTGELFF.

A note on this clonotype: A much larger clone lies a single base off, so this may be a read error. The rearrangement uses TRBV5-6 and TRBJ2-5; the match to TRBD2 covers 12 bases. The junction had 11 bases not matched to a gene; V was cut back by 4 bases and J by 4 bases. The CDR3 runs 17 residues. Germline CDR1 SGHDT, CDR2 YYEEEE. The CDR3 reads CASSPTTTSGSGETQYF. As DNA, the CDR3 is TGTGCCAGCAGCCCTACGACGACTAGCGGGAGTGGAGAGACCCAGTACTTC.

V gene TRBV11-2 combines with J gene TRBJ2-7; 10 positions match TRBD1. Losses at the gene ends were 4 bases for V and 8 bases for J; bases not matched to a gene: 11. The germline CDR1 and CDR2 sequences are SGHAT and FQNNGV. This CDR3 has 15 amino acids. Here the CDR3 reads CASSSVGTGEYKQYF. The CDR3 DNA follows: TGTGCCAGCAGCTCAGTCGGGACAGGGGAGTACAAGCAGTACTTC.

With respect to this clonotype: Possible read error: a much larger clone is one base away. J is TRBJ2-7 and V is TRBV10-3, with D tentatively TRBD1 (6 bases). Germline V gives CDR1 ENHRY, CDR2 SYGVKD. The CDR3 length is 12 residues. The V end lost 10 bases, the J end lost 3 bases, and 13 bases lay between the germline ends. The CDR3 coding sequence is TGTGCCACGACAAGGGGGAACTACGAGCAGTACTTC. Its translation: CATTRGNYEQYF.

The V and J genes are TRBV7-9 and TRBJ1-1; TRBD1 matches 8 bases. The CDR3 runs to 14 residues. Germline CDR1 is SEHNR and CDR2 is FQNEAQ (reference sequence). V trimming: 7 bases; J trimming: 1 base; junction bases outside the gene matches: 5. The CDR3 region is CASNRGTGNTEAFF. In DNA, the CDR3 is TGTGCCAGCAACCGGGGGACAGGGAACACTGAAGCTTTCTTT.

This chain connects TRBV28 to TRBJ1-1; D uncertain. V was pared by 6 bases and J by 0 bases, with 5 bases between. The germline gives CDR1 MDHEN, CDR2 SYDVKM. The CDR3 has 12 residues. In nucleotides, the CDR3 is TGTGCCAGCAGCAGGATGAACACTGAAGCTTTCTTT. It encodes CASSRMNTEAFF.

This clonotype was detected only a few times. CDR3 in amino acids: CASSSDTPSSYNEQFF. In DNA, the CDR3 is TGTGCCAGCAGCTCAGATACACCGAGCTCCTACAATGAGCAGTTCTTC. The chain employs TRBV7-8 and TRBJ2-1; D not certain. V was clipped by 4 bases and J by 0 bases, with 13 bases between them. Germline-derived CDR1 and CDR2 are SGHVS and FQNEAQ. This CDR3 region has 16 residues.

As concerns this clonotype: This may stem from a read error, because a much larger clone lies one nucleotide away. CDR3 region: CANSTHPGRLAGIGEQYF. The CDR3 region has the DNA TGTGCCAACAGCACCCATCCCGGGAGACTAGCGGGAATTGGCGAGCAGTACTTC. The chain is built from TRBV21-1 and TRBJ2-7; TRBD2 reflects the table's D call only, with no check against the DNA. TRBV21-1 is a pseudogene locus. The CDR3 contains 18 residues.

As concerns this clonotype: A junction boundary mismatches the germline segment, possibly from a read error. V gene TRBV29-1 combines with J gene TRBJ2-1; D gene ambiguous. From germline, CDR1 is SQVTM and CDR2 ANQGSEA. The CDR3 extends over 15 amino acids. The CDR3 region has the DNA TGCAGCGTTGGTGGTGGCAAGAGCTACTACGATGAGCAGTTCTTC. This gives the protein CSVGGGKSYYDEQFF.

This clonotype was observed a single time. The chain couples TRBV7-2 to TRBJ2-7; D is ambiguous. Trimming took off 5 bases at V and 3 bases at J, with 14 bases between the two ends. The CDR3 contains 14 residues. CDR1 is SGHTA, CDR2 FQGNSA, per germline. The CDR3, as DNA: TGTGCCAGCAGCCACGGACCCGGTTACTACGAGCAGTACTTC. Translated: CASSHGPGYYEQYF.

As for this clonotype: Just one base apart from a much larger clone, this may be a read error. The genes are TRBV6-6 and TRBJ2-7; weak D call: TRBD1 (5 bases). CDR3 length equals 15 residues. Germline loops: CDR1 MNHNY, CDR2 SVGAGI (reference sequence). CDR3: CASSYSTARVGERYF. CDR3 sequence (DNA): TGTGCCAGCAGTTACTCGACAGCTAGGGTGGGCGAGCGGTACTTC.

On this clonotype itself: This clone may be a read error of a much larger clone one base away. This chain joins TRBV6-1 and TRBJ2-7, with D unresolved. Germline CDR1 reads MNHNS; CDR2 reads SASEGT. The length of the CDR3 is 11 residues. As DNA, the CDR3 is TGTGCCAACAGTGAAGCCTACGAGCAGTACTTC. The encoded protein is CANSEAYEQYF.

Details on this clonotype: This likely comes from a read error, as the CDR3 has no conserved phenylalanine or tryptophan at its end. This sequence joins TRBV5-1 and TRBJ2-7; the match to TRBD1 covers 10 bases. CDR3 size: 16 residues. Germline trimming cut 3 bases from V and 4 bases from J; bases unmatched to any gene: 10. Germline V gene sequence: CDR1 SGHRS, CDR2 YFSETQ. The CDR3 DNA reads as TGCGCCAGCAGCTCAAGGCCTCCGGGACAGGGGTACGAGCAGTACTCC. Translating it yields CASSSRPPGQGYEQYS.

Remarks on this clonotype: The junction does not match germline at one end; this may be a read error. The J gene is TRBJ1-2, the V gene TRBV12-3 or TRBV12-4; no clear D. This CDR3 contains 13 residues. The DNA of the CDR3 is TGTGCCACCAGTCCTATCGTGGGAAGAGGCTACACCTTC. It yields the protein CATSPIVGRGYTF.

A remark on this clonotype: Given a much more abundant clone one base away, this may be a read error. The chain is built from TRBV6-1 and TRBJ1-2, with D perhaps matching TRBD1 (6 bases). CDR3 length equals 13 residues. Germline lookup yields CDR1 MNHNS and CDR2 SASEGT. CDR3: CACSLRQVLGYTF. CDR3 nucleotide sequence: TGTGCCTGCAGTCTCCGACAGGTTTTGGGCTACACCTTC.

Comments on this clonotype: This may stem from a read error, because a much larger clone lies one nucleotide away. The chain couples TRBV6-5 to TRBJ2-3, with a possible D match to TRBD2 (6 bases). Per the germline V gene, CDR1 is MNHEY and CDR2 is SVGAGI. This CDR3 comprises 15 residues. Trimming pared 5 bases from V and 1 base from J, leaving 13 bases between. The CDR3 here is CASSPRAGCTDTQYF. DNA for the CDR3: TGTGCCAGCAGTCCACGGGCGGGATGCACAGATACGCAGTATTTT.